This TCR beta chain comes out of a study of blood T cell repertoires in COVID-19. Study at large: Spain, Italy and the United States supplied samples that represented acute and convalescent COVID-19. Nucleic acid was either cDNA or gDNA, and it came from T cells, B-cell-depleted T cells, or PBMCs.

The length of the CDR3 is 15 residues. V gave up 7 bases and J gave up 2 bases; unmatched junction bases: 7. Germline V gene lookup returns CDR1 LNHDA and CDR2 SQIVND (reference sequence). This table comes from immunoSEQ multiplex PCR, and its TCRdb copy is limited to in-frame clones, with some not included. The data contain a few hundred thousand clones, approximately 90% of them singletons. Seattle patient enrollment occurred during active infection, with longitudinal follow-up thereafter. The sequence came from a woman in her fifties or sixties with COVID-19, enrolled during active disease. This rearrangement joins TRBV19 to TRBJ2-1; 8 positions agree with TRBD2. The sequencing sample was made of peripheral blood. The CDR3 loop reads CASTNPGGPYNEQFF. In DNA, the CDR3 is TGTGCCAGTACGAATCCGGGGGGGCCCTACAATGAGCAGTTCTTC.